This T cell receptor beta chain comes out of a study of T cell responses to AZD1222 COVID-19 vaccine. Findings and caveats of the study: Spike regions recognized by vaccine-associated CD4 TCRs spanned the protein, led by 160-218 and 743-854. It was only a handful of AZD1222 recipients who were seropositive at baseline. Donors were mostly white British, more females; clonal diversity possibly underestimated.

Profiling relied on immunoSEQ multiplex PCR, and the TCRdb table lists in-frame clones only, not all of them. Here the sample spans about 140,000 clones, 90% being singletons. A note on this clone: Antigen specificity is unknown.

The specimen was peripheral blood, collected on day 0 of AZD1222 vaccination. The origin of this receptor is an adult in good health.

CDR3 sequence (DNA): TGTGCCAGCAGTTACCTCGCGACAGGGGCGGACACTGAAGCTTTCTTT. It yields the protein CASSYLATGADTEAFF. V and J are TRBV6-5 and TRBJ1-1; 8 nucleotides line up with TRBD1. Germline-derived CDR1 and CDR2 are MNHEY and SVGAGI. CDR3 length: 16 residues. With 2 bases clipped from V and 3 bases from J, the junction kept 8 bases outside the gene matches.